These 12 T cell receptor beta chains were all obtained from the same sample, sequenced in a study of CD8 T cells in ankylosing spondylitis (TCRdb year 2017). Receptor libraries were prepared by 5' RACE. Sequencing was performed on an Illumina HiSeq 2500. TCRdb reanalyzed the raw reads on its own, using fastp at Q25 for trimming and MiXCR for clone calling, and kept in-frame beta chains. Every distinct CDR3 protein forms one entry, paired with its most common genes and DNA. Recorded for this sample are under 150,000 distinct CDR3 sequences; 9.5% to 12% of them occurred a single time. About 3.8% of the sample comes from the top ten. Sequenced material: blood, either unsorted or a sorted T cell fraction (not recorded which). The receptors come from a female donor with ankylosing spondylitis or in good health (not recorded which).

This clonotype was detected a few times. This may come from a read error, since a much larger clone is one base off. The chain employs TRBV5-1 and TRBJ1-2; possible D gene TRBD1, 5 bases. The CDR3 extends over 15 amino acids. Germline CDR1 is SGHRS and CDR2 is YFSETQ. Written as DNA, the CDR3 is TGCGCCAGCAGCTTAGACGGGACGGAGGCCTATGGCTACCCCTTC. The encoded protein is CASSLDGTEAYGYPF.

Worth noting for this clonotype: A read error may account for a junction end that differs from germline. This chain links TRBV3-1 with TRBJ2-1; TRBD1 matches at 8 bases. The CDR3 spans 17 residues. The germline V gene has CDR1 LGHDT and CDR2 YNNKEL (reference sequence). The CDR3 sequence is CACSKDGRQGAFYEQFF. For the CDR3, the DNA is TGTGCCTGCAGCAAAGATGGGCGGCAGGGGGCCTTCTATGAGCAGTTCTTC.

V usage is TRBV28 and J usage is TRBJ2-3, with TRBD2 matching 9 bases. V was pared by 11 bases and J by 0 bases, with 6 bases of the junction left unmatched. Germline V lookup: CDR1 MDHEN, CDR2 SYDVKM. The CDR3 has 14 amino acids. This chain's CDR3 is CAGGSGGSTDTQYF. CDR3 DNA sequence: TGTGCCGGGGGTAGCGGGGGTAGCACAGATACGCAGTATTTT.

This clonotype was picked up many times. V gene TRBV5-1 combines with J gene TRBJ1-5; maybe TRBD1 (5 bases). V lost 0 bases, J lost 7 bases, and 11 bases lay in between. CDR3 length equals 14 residues. The germline CDR1 and CDR2 sequences are SGHRS and YFSETQ. CDR3 DNA: TGCGCCAGCAGCTTGGAGGCAGGGAAGCAGCCCCAGCATTTT. Translated: CASSLEAGKQPQHF. The entire variable domain, with the rest obtained from reference TRBV5-1 and TRBJ1-5, is as follows: KAGVTQTPRYLIKTRGQQVTLSCSPISGHRSVSWYQQTPGQGLQFLFEYFSETQRNKGNFPGRFSGRQFSNSRSEMNVSTLELGDSALYLCASSLEAGKQPQHFGDGTRLSIL.

The chain recombines TRBV7-9 with TRBJ2-2; D is possibly TRBD2 (5 bases). The CDR3 extends over 16 amino acids. Trimming removed 5 bases from V and 5 bases from J, with 18 bases in between. The V gene's germline CDR1 is SEHNR and CDR2 FQNEAQ (reference sequence). Here the CDR3 DNA reads TGTGCCAGCAGCCTTGGCTTGGGGAGCGGAACCGGGGAGCTGTTTTTT. It specifies CASSLGLGSGTGELFF. The entire variable domain, with the rest obtained from reference TRBV7-9 and TRBJ2-2, is as follows: DTGVSQNPRHKITKRGQNVTFRCDPISEHNRLYWYRQTLGQGPEFLTYFQNEAQLEKSRLLSDRFSAERPKGSFSTLEIQRTEQGDSAMYLCASSLGLGSGTGELFFGEGSRLTVL.

This clonotype has more than one count but fewer than ten. The V gene is TRBV6-6, the J gene TRBJ1-4; D unclear. V lost 2 bases and J lost 8, with 9 bases in between. This CDR3 contains 13 residues. Germline values: CDR1 MNHNY, CDR2 SVGAGI (reference sequence). The CDR3: CASSYRAEEKLFF. The CDR3, as DNA: TGTGCCAGCAGTTACAGGGCAGAGGAAAAACTGTTTTTT.

There are a few counts of this clonotype. The chain has TRBV7-2 and TRBJ1-3; D not resolved. This CDR3 region has 16 residues. The germline V gene has CDR1 SGHTA and CDR2 FQGNSA. The V gene lost 4 bases and the J gene lost 0 bases, with 13 bases spanning the gap. The CDR3 loop is CASSWNRVLSGNTIYF. CDR3 nucleotide sequence: TGTGCCAGCAGCTGGAACAGAGTACTCTCTGGAAACACCATATATTTT.

This clonotype was picked up many times. This chain connects TRBV10-2 to TRBJ2-7; weak D call: TRBD2 (5 bases). The CDR3 is 15 residues long. Germline V gives CDR1 WSHSY, CDR2 SAAADI. V lost 2 bases, J lost 3 bases, and 14 bases lay in between. The CDR3 reads CASSEGISGSYEQYF. The CDR3 nucleotides are TGCGCCAGCAGTGAGGGTATTAGTGGGAGCTACGAGCAGTACTTC.

Many counts were recorded for this clonotype. V gene TRBV29-1 combines with J gene TRBJ2-2, with TRBD2 as a possible D gene (5 bases). CDR1 is SQVTM, CDR2 ANQGSEA, per germline. Trimming removed 7 bases at V and 8 bases at J, with 11 bases between. The CDR3 consists of 11 residues. CDR3 sequence reads: CSAELVGELFF. CDR3 DNA sequence: TGCAGCGCCGAACTAGTGGGGGAGCTGTTTTTT.

Comment on this clonotype: A clone one base away is much larger, so this may be a read error. V and J are TRBV7-8 and TRBJ2-1; either TRBD1 or TRBD2 may supply D (6 bases each). This CDR3 region has 16 residues. Germline V lookup: CDR1 SGHVS, CDR2 FQNEAQ. The CDR3 loop is CASSPRGGLSHNEQFF. In DNA form, the CDR3 reads TGTGCCAGCAGCCCCCGAGGGGGACTCTCCCACAATGAGCAGTTCTTC. Variable domain in full (rest from reference TRBV7-8 and TRBJ2-1): GAGVSQSPRYKVAKRGQDVALRCDPISGHVSLFWYQQALGQGPEFLTYFQNEAQLDKSGLPSDRFFAERPEGSVSTLKIQRTQQEDSAVYLCASSPRGGLSHNEQFFGPGTRLTVL.

The chain joins TRBV22-1 to TRBJ2-7. TRBV22-1 is a recognized pseudogene. The CDR3 has 16 amino acids. This CDR3 reads CLGGSTSDRGSYEQYF. The CDR3 nucleotides read TGTCTTGGGGGCAGCACGTCAGACAGGGGATCCTACGAGCAGTACTTC.

This clonotype was found many times. The chain employs TRBV12-3 or TRBV12-4 and TRBJ2-7; tentatively, D is TRBD1 (6 bases). The CDR3 is made up of 14 amino acids. V lost 3 bases, J lost 4 bases, and 13 bases lay in between. The CDR3 region has the DNA TGTGCCAGCAGTTTGCAGGGGTGGGTATACGAGCAGTACTTC. It specifies CASSLQGWVYEQYF.